The source of this T cell receptor beta chain is a study of T cell responses to AZD1222 COVID-19 vaccine. This CDR3 has 15 amino acids. V dropped 6 bases and J dropped 2; count of bases not matched to a gene: 7. CDR1 and CDR2 from the germline V gene are MDHEN and SYDVKM. The data were produced by immunoSEQ multiplex PCR, yet TCRdb's version contains in-frame clones alone and is incomplete. The sample lists fewer than 130,000 clones, about 92% occurring once. The chain recombines TRBV28 with TRBJ1-5, with 7 nucleotides matching TRBD1. The starting material was peripheral blood, obtained on day 0 of AZD1222 vaccination. The clonotype originates from an adult in good health. The CDR3 reads CASSYRGEGNQPQHF. The CDR3 bases are TGTGCCAGCAGCTACAGGGGAGAGGGCAATCAGCCCCAGCATTTT.